Sequencing of this T cell receptor (beta chain) was carried out in a study of CD8 T cells in ankylosing spondylitis. This clonotype was recorded at least ten times. TCRdb reprocessed the 5' RACE reads via MiXCR and lists one record per CDR3 protein. The data contain a few hundred thousand distinct CDR3 sequences, 11% of them singletons. The CDR3 loop spans 14 amino acids. Germline-derived CDR1 and CDR2 are WSHSY and SAAADI. J lost 2 bases, V lost 5 bases, and 3 bases had no gene match. The TCR comes from a female donor with ankylosing spondylitis or in good health (not recorded which). The gene calls are TRBV10-2 and TRBJ2-1, with 7 positions matching TRBD2. The sample comprised blood, either unsorted or a sorted T cell fraction (not recorded which). CDR3 nucleotides: TGCGCCAGCAGTTCGAGCGGGACCTACAATGAGCAGTTCTTC. Amino acids: CASSSSGTYNEQFF.